The entry that follows covers one TCR beta chain sequence. Its antigen is unknown. Germline CDR1 is SQVTM and CDR2 is ANQGSEA. V was shortened by 1 base and J by 5 bases, with 8 bases between the two germline ends. The CDR3 has 12 amino acids. The data were obtained in a study of cytomegalovirus exposure and HLA in healthy donors. With 60 Vbeta and 13 Jbeta primers, the PCR was carried out. Only in-frame clones appear in the TCRdb table, and some are missing; sequencing was by immunoSEQ multiplex PCR. The sample holds roughly 120,000 clones. General observations from the study: There were three CMV-associated chains whose specificity for CMV antigens was confirmed in vitro.

The TCR was taken from a young man in good health and CMV-seronegative. The sample was PBMCs. The chain is built from TRBV29-1 and TRBJ1-2, with unresolved D. CDR3 nucleotide sequence: TGCAGCGTTGAAGTGCGGCAGTATGGCTACACCTTC. Translation: CSVEVRQYGYTF.